Listed here are 9 T cell receptor beta chains from one sample, sequenced in a study of brain T cells in children with intractable seizures. Clones were sequenced by immunoSEQ multiplex PCR, and TCRdb holds only the in-frame ones, with some missing. The sample consists of around 340,000 clones, over 90% of them appearing once. Time point of the sample: blood from clinic visit 5 months post-surgery; TSC patient then seizure free. Material: peripheral blood, obtained about 5 months after surgery. The receptors come from a boy younger than two with tuberous sclerosis and intractable seizures.

The chain is built from TRBV30 and TRBJ2-5; 13 bases line up with TRBD2. This CDR3 has 14 residues. CDR1 is GTSNPN, CDR2 SVGIG, per germline (reference sequence). V was pared by 3 bases and J by 5 bases, with 3 bases of the junction left unmatched. CDR3 amino acids: CAWSLLAGGETQYF. The CDR3 DNA follows: TGTGCCTGGAGCCTACTAGCGGGGGGGGAGACCCAGTACTTC.

The chain uses TRBV29-1 and TRBJ2-7; either TRBD1 or TRBD2 may supply D (5 bases each). V lost 2 bases and J 2 bases, leaving 19 bases between the germline ends. Germline V lookup: CDR1 SQVTM, CDR2 ANQGSEA. The CDR3 has 16 residues. The CDR3 nucleotides read TGCAGCGTTGAACTAGCAGGGCAGGGCATCACCTACGAGCAGTACTTC. Its protein product is CSVELAGQGITYEQYF.

The chain has TRBV6-2 or TRBV6-3 and TRBJ1-3; D ambiguous. Germline assignment: CDR1 MNHEY and CDR2 SVGEGT. The V gene lost 4 bases and the J gene lost 0 bases, with 16 bases spanning the gap. The CDR3 is made up of 17 amino acids. The CDR3 protein is CASSSIEGRISGNTIYF. As DNA, the CDR3 is TGTGCCAGCAGTTCCATTGAAGGGAGGATCTCTGGAAACACCATATATTTT.

This rearrangement joins TRBV28 to TRBJ2-7, with D possibly TRBD1 on 6 matching bases. The CDR3 consists of 13 residues. Per the germline V gene, CDR1 is MDHEN and CDR2 is SYDVKM. V was cut by 6 bases and J by 4 bases, with 13 bases left in between. The DNA for the CDR3 is TGTGCCAGCAGGGGCACAGGGTTATACGAGCAGTACTTC. It is translated as CASRGTGLYEQYF.

This chain's CDR3 is CASSQPGMNTEAFF. CDR3 in DNA: TGTGCCAGCAGCCAACCCGGGATGAACACTGAAGCTTTCTTT. The chain has TRBV3-1 (or the pseudogene TRBV3-2) and TRBJ1-1, with D hard to call. This CDR3 has 14 amino acids. Trimming took 2 bases from V and 0 from J, leaving 7 bases between them. Germline V gene sequence: CDR1 LGHDT, CDR2 YNNKEL (reference sequence).

This CDR3 reads CASSVALKAGYTF. The CDR3 region has the DNA TGTGCCAGCAGCGTTGCCCTAAAGGCGGGCTACACCTTC. V and J are TRBV9 and TRBJ1-2; D remains ambiguous. V shed 2 bases and J shed 8 bases, with 13 bases lying between them. CDR1 and CDR2 (germline): SGDLS, YYNGEE. CDR3 length equals 13 residues. The variable domain in full, with the rest retrieved from reference TRBV9 and TRBJ1-2, is DSGVTQTPKHLITATGQRVTLRCSPRSGDLSVYWYQQSLDQGLQFLIQYYNGEERAKGNILERFSAQQFPDLHSELNLSSLELGDSALYFCASSVALKAGYTFGSGTRLTVV.

The genes are TRBV24-1 and TRBJ2-1, with 8 positions matching TRBD2. V trimming: 7 bases; J trimming: 8 bases; junction bases outside the gene matches: 6. This CDR3 has 13 residues. Germline lookup yields CDR1 KGHDR and CDR2 SFDVKD. The CDR3 loop reads CATRDGGADEQFF. Here the CDR3 DNA reads TGTGCCACCAGGGACGGGGGGGCAGATGAGCAGTTCTTC.

The chain uses TRBV7-3 and TRBJ2-3; TRBD1 or TRBD2 may be the D gene (5 bases each). CDR1 and CDR2 from the germline V gene are SGHTA and FQGTGA. The CDR3 is made up of 13 amino acids. V dropped 3 bases and J dropped 6 bases, with 10 bases sitting between them. In DNA, the CDR3 is TGTGCCAGCAGCTTGGGACCGCAGGATACGCAGTATTTT. Translation: CASSLGPQDTQYF.

The chain combines TRBV7-9 with TRBJ1-2; D unclear. Between the trimmed V and J ends, which lost 5 bases and 6 bases, there was a span of 19 bases. CDR1 SEHNR and CDR2 FQNEAQ come from the germline V gene (reference sequence). This CDR3 has 15 residues. The CDR3 is CASSPTEDRLHGYTF. CDR3 nucleotides: TGTGCCAGCAGCCCAACCGAAGACCGACTTCATGGCTACACCTTC.